This TCR beta chain was captured by sequencing in a study of blood T cell repertoires in COVID-19. Study-wide context: Researchers got acute and convalescent COVID-19 samples from the United States, Italy and Spain. Sources were T cells, B-cell-depleted T cells, or PBMCs; the material itself was cDNA or gDNA.

The CDR3 extends over 13 amino acids. CDR1 and CDR2 (germline): SGHAT, FQNNGV. V lost 5 bases, J lost 4 bases, and 11 bases lay in between. In the source study's methods: Cell counts per sample came from amplifying reference gene primers. Clones were sequenced by immunoSEQ multiplex PCR, and TCRdb holds only the in-frame ones, with some missing. D and trimming were read from the DNA, whereas the V and J calls and clone size are those reported in that table. In the table there are fewer than 40,000 clones, about nine tenths of which are singletons. The sequence was collected from a human donor in a cohort sampled during active COVID-19. This chain links TRBV11-2 with TRBJ1-1; no reliable D call. Sequencing was performed on peripheral blood. The CDR3 coding sequence is TGTGCCAGCAGCCCAAGTAGACTCACTGAAGCTTTCTTT. Its protein product is CASSPSRLTEAFF.